Here is one T cell receptor (beta chain) with its context. Its specificity is not known. Primers for the PCR totalled 60 Vbeta and 13 Jbeta. TCRdb's table, derived via immunoSEQ multiplex PCR, lists solely in-frame clones and lacks some. Of 100,000 to 130,000 clones in the sample, 60% to 75% were seen once. This record belongs to a study of cytomegalovirus exposure and HLA in healthy donors. Study at large: A prior analysis found fewer than 120 million unique TCR beta sequences from 150 million to 200 million T cells.

Findings of the study overall: A missense DCLRE1C variant was associated with V- and J-gene trimming of TCR beta chains in a later analysis, and an independent cohort replicated the association. It was likely that a cluster of highly shared sequence variants was a sequencing artifact.

The length of the CDR3 is 14 residues. V lost 5 bases and J lost 4; bases outside the gene matches: 4. Germline-derived CDR1 and CDR2 are MRHNA and SNTAGT. The TCR comes from a man younger than 40 in good health and CMV-seronegative. The rearrangement uses TRBV6-4 and TRBJ2-2, with 7 nucleotides matching TRBD2. Material: PBMCs. The CDR3 sequence: CASSYSSGTGELFF. DNA of the CDR3: TGTGCCAGCAGTTATTCTAGCGGCACCGGGGAGCTGTTTTTT.